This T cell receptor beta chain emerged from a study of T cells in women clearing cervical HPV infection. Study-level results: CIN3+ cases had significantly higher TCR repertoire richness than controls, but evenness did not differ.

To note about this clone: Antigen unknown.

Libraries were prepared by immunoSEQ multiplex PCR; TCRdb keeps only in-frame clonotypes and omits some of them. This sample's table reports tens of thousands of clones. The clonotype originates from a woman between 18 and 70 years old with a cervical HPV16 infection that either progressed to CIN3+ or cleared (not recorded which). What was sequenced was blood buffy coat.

CDR3 DNA (partial): TGTGCCAGCAGCGCCGAGGGGACTAGCGGGGAAGAGACC. It translates to CASSAEGTSGEET. In full, the CDR3 is CASSAEGTSGEETQYF. The chain combines TRBV9 with TRBJ2-5; 13 positions match TRBD2. With the read ending 3 residues before the CDR3 end, the germline J gene is used to fill in that end. The CDR3 length is 16 residues. Germline CDR1 and CDR2: SGDLS and YYNGEE. The V segment lost 3 bases and the J segment 3 bases; nucleotides outside the gene matches: 5.